This TCR beta chain was found in a study of monozygotic twins with inflammatory bowel disease. The CDR3 is 17 residues long. Germline values: CDR1 KGHSH, CDR2 LQKENI. It was 3,000 to 4,000 ng of total RNA that each TCR library used. From its re-call of the 5' RACE reads, TCRdb lists each CDR3 protein once, without DNA. There are approximately 390,000 distinct CDR3 sequences in the sample, with under 3% held by the top ten. The receptor was isolated from a human donor with ulcerative colitis or Crohn's disease, or a healthy co-twin of an affected twin (not recorded which). Sequenced material: blood. The chain carries TRBV18 and TRBJ2-1; absent DNA, TCRdb's TRBD1 call cannot be checked. CDR3 loop: CASSPSFRDRGMHEQFF. The full variable domain, with the rest looked up from reference TRBV18 and TRBJ2-1, is NAGVMQNPRHLVRRRGQEARLRCSPMKGHSHVYWYRQLPEEGLKFMVYLQKENIIDESGMPKERFSAEFPKEGPSILRIQQVVRGDSAAYFCASSPSFRDRGMHEQFFGPGTRLTVL.